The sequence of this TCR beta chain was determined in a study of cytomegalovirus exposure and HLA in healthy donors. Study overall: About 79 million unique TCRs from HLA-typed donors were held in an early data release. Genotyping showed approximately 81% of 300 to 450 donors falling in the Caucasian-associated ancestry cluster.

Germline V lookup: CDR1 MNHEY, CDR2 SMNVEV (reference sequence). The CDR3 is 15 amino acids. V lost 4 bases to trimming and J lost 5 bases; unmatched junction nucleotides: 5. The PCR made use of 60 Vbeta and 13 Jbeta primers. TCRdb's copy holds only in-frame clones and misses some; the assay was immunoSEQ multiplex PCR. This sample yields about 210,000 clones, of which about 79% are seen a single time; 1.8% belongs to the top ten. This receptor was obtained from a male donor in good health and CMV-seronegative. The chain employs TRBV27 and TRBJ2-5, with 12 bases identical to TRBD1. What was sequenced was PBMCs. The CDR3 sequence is CASSSGTGGLETQYF. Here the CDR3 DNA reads TGTGCCAGCAGTTCAGGGACAGGGGGCTTGGAGACCCAGTACTTC.